Below are 22 T cell receptor beta chains sequenced from a single sample in a study of blood T cell repertoires in COVID-19. TCRdb's table, derived via immunoSEQ multiplex PCR, lists solely in-frame clones and lacks some. The sample consists of some 200,000 clones, around 86% of them appearing once. Input material: peripheral blood. The receptors stem from a woman between 70 and 85 years old with COVID-19, enrolled during active disease.

The chain is built from TRBV7-3 and TRBJ1-1, with D possibly matching TRBD1 (5 bases). The ends were cut back, 2 bases at V and 7 bases at J, with 14 bases in the middle. Germline assignment: CDR1 SGHTA and CDR2 FQGTGA. The CDR3 is made up of 14 amino acids. CDR3 in DNA: TGTGCCAGCAGCTTAGGGGGGATGGAGAATGAAGCTTTCTTT. Its protein is CASSLGGMENEAFF. Together with reference TRBV7-3 and TRBJ1-1, the CDR3 gives the full variable domain: GAGVSQTPSNKVTEKGKYVELRCDPISGHTALYWYRQSLGQGPEFLIYFQGTGAADDSGLPNDRFFAVRPEGSVSTLKIQRTERGDSAVYLCASSLGGMENEAFFGQGTRLTVV.

The chain uses TRBV9 and TRBJ2-1; D gene unclear. The CDR3 covers 15 residues. Trimming shortened V by 0 bases and J by 4 bases, and 11 bases separated the two germline ends. CDR1 and CDR2 from the germline V gene are SGDLS and YYNGEE. The CDR3, as DNA: TGTGCCAGCAGCGTAGTTGCTGCGTCGTACAATGAGCAGTTCTTC. As protein: CASSVVAASYNEQFF.

There are a few counts of this clone. V gene TRBV7-2 combines with J gene TRBJ1-3; no clear D. The V gene's germline CDR1 is SGHTA and CDR2 FQGNSA. Trimming removed 5 bases from V and 0 bases from J, with 8 bases in between. The CDR3 runs to 14 residues. CDR3 sequence (DNA): TGTGCCAGCAGCCCGGAGGGCTCTGGAAACACCATATATTTT. Encoded protein: CASSPEGSGNTIYF.

The genes are TRBV28 and TRBJ2-7; TRBD2 matches 7 bases. The V segment lost 2 bases and the J segment 6 bases; nucleotides outside the gene matches: 7. Germline CDR1 reads MDHEN; CDR2 reads SYDVKM. This CDR3 region has 14 residues. This chain's CDR3 is CASSLRGSVGEQYF. The DNA of the CDR3 is TGTGCCAGCAGTTTACGCGGGAGCGTAGGCGAGCAGTACTTC.

The V call is TRBV5-8, the J call TRBJ1-1; 8 bases line up with TRBD1. Germline CDR1 SGHTS, CDR2 YDEGEE. J was trimmed by 0 bases and V by 2 bases; bases with no gene match: 9. CDR3 length: 17 residues. In nucleotides, the CDR3 is TGTGCCAGCAGCTTCCAGGGGGCGAGGGCCATGAACACTGAAGCTTTCTTT. As protein: CASSFQGARAMNTEAFF.

V gene TRBV28 combines with J gene TRBJ2-5; TRBD1 aligns across 10 bases. The CDR3 totals 16 residues. Per the germline V gene, CDR1 is MDHEN and CDR2 is SYDVKM. V was pared by 6 bases and J by 1 base, with 8 bases of the junction left unmatched. In DNA form, the CDR3 reads TGTGCCAGCAGCTCGTCCGGGACAGGGGTCCAAGAGACCCAGTACTTC. It encodes CASSSSGTGVQETQYF.

The chain couples TRBV7-3 to TRBJ2-5, with D uncertain. The CDR3 extends over 13 amino acids. The germline V gene has CDR1 SGHTA and CDR2 FQGTGA. Deletions cut 5 bases from V and 0 bases from J, with 7 bases between. The DNA for the CDR3 is TGTGCCAGCAGCCCCTCTAACCAAGAGACCCAGTACTTC. It is translated as CASSPSNQETQYF. Together with reference TRBV7-3 and TRBJ2-5, the CDR3 gives the full variable domain: GAGVSQTPSNKVTEKGKYVELRCDPISGHTALYWYRQSLGQGPEFLIYFQGTGAADDSGLPNDRFFAVRPEGSVSTLKIQRTERGDSAVYLCASSPSNQETQYFGPGTRLLVL.

This clone was seen a handful of times. The chain carries TRBV7-2 and TRBJ1-5, with no clear D. The CDR3 contains 13 residues. Germline V gives CDR1 SGHTA, CDR2 FQGNSA. Trimming took 4 bases from V and 9 from J, leaving 13 bases between them. The CDR3 nucleotides are TGTGCCAGCAGCTCTCTTCCCTTCTTGCCCCAGCATTTT. It specifies CASSSLPFLPQHF.

The chain carries TRBV5-1 and TRBJ1-5, with 9 bases identical to TRBD1. Germline V gene lookup returns CDR1 SGHRS and CDR2 YFSETQ. The CDR3 spans 15 residues. V gave up 5 bases and J gave up 4 bases; unmatched junction bases: 7. The CDR3 is CASREGQGKNQPQHF. The CDR3 DNA is TGCGCCAGCAGGGAGGGACAGGGAAAAAATCAGCCCCAGCATTTT.

This chain connects TRBV24-1 to TRBJ2-3; D ambiguous. The germline V gene encodes CDR1 KGHDR and CDR2 SFDVKD. The CDR3 contains 16 residues. V lost 3 bases, J lost 0 bases, and 12 bases lay in between. The DNA for the CDR3 is TGTGCCACCAGTGATGCGTGGCAGGAAAGCACAGATACGCAGTATTTT. This translates into CATSDAWQESTDTQYF.

V is TRBV2 and J is TRBJ1-1; weak D call: TRBD1 (6 bases). V shed 5 bases and J shed 0 bases, with 10 bases lying between them. Germline V gene lookup returns CDR1 SNHLY and CDR2 FYNNEI. The CDR3 loop spans 14 amino acids. The DNA of the CDR3 is TGTGCCAGCAGTCCAACAGGGATGAACACTGAAGCTTTCTTT. This encodes CASSPTGMNTEAFF.

The J gene is TRBJ1-1, the V gene TRBV7-2; D is perhaps TRBD1 (5 bases). The CDR3 totals 16 residues. The V end was cut by 0 bases, the J end by 4 bases, with 15 bases between. Germline CDR1 SGHTA, CDR2 FQGNSA. CDR3 sequence (DNA): TGTGCCAGCAGCTTAGCGCGGCAGGGAAAGCCCACTGAAGCTTTCTTT. Its protein is CASSLARQGKPTEAFF.

This clone was recorded once. The chain carries TRBV28 and TRBJ1-5; D is undetermined. Between the trimmed V and J ends, which lost 7 bases and 0 bases, there was a span of 13 bases. This CDR3 contains 15 residues. The germline CDR1 and CDR2 sequences are MDHEN and SYDVKM. CDR3: CASTGPFYSNQPQHF. The CDR3 nucleotides read TGTGCCAGCACTGGGCCGTTCTATAGCAATCAGCCCCAGCATTTT.

This chain joins TRBV7-9 and TRBJ2-3; the D is unclear. The CDR3 runs 16 residues. The germline CDR1 and CDR2 sequences are SEHNR and FQNEAQ (reference sequence). The V gene lost 3 bases and the J gene lost 1 base, with 14 bases spanning the gap. This CDR3 reads CASSFYSRVGTDTQYF. CDR3 nucleotides: TGTGCCAGCAGCTTCTATAGTCGCGTCGGCACAGATACGCAGTATTTT.

The V and J genes are TRBV9 and TRBJ1-3; D call uncertain. V was shortened by 0 bases and J by 1 base, with 11 bases between the two germline ends. The germline gives CDR1 SGDLS, CDR2 YYNGEE. The CDR3 totals 16 residues. The CDR3 sequence: CASSVASRTSGNTIYF. DNA of the CDR3: TGTGCCAGCAGCGTAGCTAGTCGGACTTCTGGAAACACCATATATTTT.

V gene TRBV19 combines with J gene TRBJ2-6, with D unresolved. V lost 4 bases, J lost 3 bases, and 13 bases lay in between. This CDR3 is 16 amino acids long. Germline loops: CDR1 LNHDA, CDR2 SQIVND (reference sequence). In nucleotides, the CDR3 is TGTGCCAGTAGTAACCAACTGACGGGTGGGGCCAACGTCCTGACTTTC. As protein: CASSNQLTGGANVLTF. Full variable domain (outside the CDR3, taken from reference TRBV19 and TRBJ2-6): DGGITQSPKYLFRKEGQNVTLSCEQNLNHDAMYWYRQDPGQGLRLIYYSQIVNDFQKGDIAEGYSVSREKKESFPLTVTSAQKNPTAFYLCASSNQLTGGANVLTFGAGSRLTVL.

The rearrangement links TRBV9 to TRBJ2-2, with D hard to call. The CDR3 has 15 residues. V lost 4 bases to trimming and J lost 1 base, with 11 bases between them. Germline V gene lookup returns CDR1 SGDLS and CDR2 YYNGEE. CDR3 bases: TGTGCCAGCAGCTTTGAGAGTGGGAACACCGGGGAGCTGTTTTTT. Translated: CASSFESGNTGELFF.

The V call is TRBV28, the J call TRBJ1-1; no definite D call. Germline V lookup: CDR1 MDHEN, CDR2 SYDVKM. The V gene lost 6 bases and the J gene lost 0 bases, with 8 bases spanning the gap. The CDR3 contains 13 residues. The DNA of the CDR3 is TGTGCCAGCAGGTCCACTATGAACACTGAAGCTTTCTTT. As protein: CASRSTMNTEAFF. Drawing the rest from reference TRBV28 and TRBJ1-1, the complete variable domain is DVKVTQSSRYLVKRTGEKVFLECVQDMDHENMFWYRQDPGLGLRLIYFSYDVKMKEKGDIPEGYSVSREKKERFSLILESASTNQTSMYLCASRSTMNTEAFFGQGTRLTVV.

This chain connects TRBV11-2 to TRBJ2-7; the match to TRBD2 covers 10 bases. Germline V gene lookup returns CDR1 SGHAT and CDR2 FQNNGV. This CDR3 is 18 amino acids long. J lost 3 bases, V lost 2 bases, and 13 bases had no gene match. CDR3 sequence reads: CASSLRWSSGSDIYEQYF. Written as DNA, the CDR3 is TGTGCCAGCAGCTTACGCTGGTCTAGCGGGAGTGATATCTACGAGCAGTACTTC. The full variable domain, its missing parts supplied by reference TRBV11-2 and TRBJ2-7, is EAGVAQSPRYKIIEKRQSVAFWCNPISGHATLYWYQQILGQGPKLLIQFQNNGVVDDSQLPKDRFSAERLKGVDSTLKIQPAKLEDSAVYLCASSLRWSSGSDIYEQYFGPGTRLTVT.

The chain couples TRBV12-3 or TRBV12-4 to TRBJ1-1; D might be TRBD1 (5 bases). Trimming removed 2 bases at V and 10 bases at J, with 11 bases between. This CDR3 is 12 amino acids long. CDR3 sequence reads: CASSLLSRVAFF. As DNA, the CDR3 is TGTGCCAGCAGTTTATTGAGCAGGGTAGCTTTCTTT.

The genes are TRBV5-8 and TRBJ1-5, with a possible D match to TRBD1 (6 bases). Trimming left V 6 bases short and J 0 bases short, with 13 bases between. This CDR3 region has 15 residues. Germline CDR1 and CDR2: SGHTS and YDEGEE. DNA of the CDR3: TGTGCCAGCACCCAGGGGCGATATAGCAATCAGCCCCAGCATTTT. The encoded protein is CASTQGRYSNQPQHF.

CDR3 DNA sequence: TGTGCCAGCAGGTGGGGACAGTCAAACTATGGCTACACCTTC. Translation: CASRWGQSNYGYTF. The V call is TRBV6-5, the J call TRBJ1-2; 7 nucleotides line up with TRBD1. CDR3 length: 14 residues. CDR1 and CDR2 (germline): MNHEY, SVGAGI. The J segment lost 2 bases and the V segment lost 6 bases, leaving 6 bases of the junction unmatched.